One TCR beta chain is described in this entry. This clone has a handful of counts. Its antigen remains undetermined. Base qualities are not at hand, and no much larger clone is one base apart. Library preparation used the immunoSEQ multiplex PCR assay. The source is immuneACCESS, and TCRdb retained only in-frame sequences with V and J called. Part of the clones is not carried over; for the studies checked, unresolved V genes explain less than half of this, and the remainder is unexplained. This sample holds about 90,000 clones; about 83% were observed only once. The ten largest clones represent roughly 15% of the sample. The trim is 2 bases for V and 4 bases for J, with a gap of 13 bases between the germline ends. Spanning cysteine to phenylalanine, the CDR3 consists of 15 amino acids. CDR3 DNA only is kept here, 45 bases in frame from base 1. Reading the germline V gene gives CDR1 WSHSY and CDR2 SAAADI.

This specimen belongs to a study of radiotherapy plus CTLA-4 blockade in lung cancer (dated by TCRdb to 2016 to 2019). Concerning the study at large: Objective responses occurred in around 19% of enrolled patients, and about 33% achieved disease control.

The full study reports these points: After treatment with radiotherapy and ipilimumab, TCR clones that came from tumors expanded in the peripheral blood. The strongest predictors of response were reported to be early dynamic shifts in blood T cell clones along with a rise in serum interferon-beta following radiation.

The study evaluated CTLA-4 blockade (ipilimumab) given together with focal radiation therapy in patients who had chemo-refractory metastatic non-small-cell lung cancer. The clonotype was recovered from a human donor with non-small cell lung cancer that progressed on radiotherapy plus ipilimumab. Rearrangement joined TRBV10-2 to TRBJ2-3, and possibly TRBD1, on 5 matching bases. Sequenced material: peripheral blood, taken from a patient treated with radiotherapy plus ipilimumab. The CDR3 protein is CASSEGALGADTQYF. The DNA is TGCGCCAGCAGTGAGGGGGCGCTGGGTGCAGATACGCAGTATTTT.